This T cell receptor (beta chain) came from a study of Ad26.COV2.S vaccination and SARS-CoV-2 variants. Sequencing used immunoSEQ multiplex PCR; TCRdb keeps in-frame clones, though not all of them. The table includes around 420,000 clones, 70% to 90% detected once. This CDR3 spans 16 amino acids. With V trimmed by 0 bases and J by 6 bases, 8 bases remained unmatched. The germline gives CDR1 SGHNT, CDR2 YYREEE (reference sequence). Specified treatment: around 19 received Ad26.COV2.S at low or high dose, single or two shots; about 5 received placebo; per-sample allocation not given. Sampling was done on day 63 after the first vaccine or placebo injection.

The receptor was isolated from a person aged 18-60 years who received the Ad26.COV2.S COVID-19 vaccine or a placebo. Specimen: peripheral blood, collected in a trial of Ad26.COV2.S vaccine versus placebo. This chain connects TRBV5-4 to TRBJ2-3, with 9 bases that match TRBD2. The CDR3 region has the DNA TGTGCCAGCAGCTTGGGATTAGCGGGGGCGGGGGATACGCAGTATTTT. This codes for CASSLGLAGAGDTQYF.